The 10 T cell receptor beta chains below were found in one sample sequenced in a study of beta chain features in type 1 diabetes. Study conclusions and caveats: Significant though moderate, a shortening of TCRB CDR3s appeared in all four CD4+ subsets of Type 1 diabetes patients.

The antigens of these receptors remain unknown. The entirety of the isolated RNA underwent reverse transcription, so expressed TCRB transcripts were sequenced. The repertoire was sequenced with immunoSEQ multiplex PCR; TCRdb's copy has only in-frame clones and lacks some. The sample contains 95,000 to 150,000 clones, about 17% of which appear only once. Sequencing was carried out using central memory CD4+ T cells from blood. These TCRs come from a man in his thirties or forties with type 1 diabetes.

This clone was picked up many times. The chain joins TRBV7-2 to TRBJ2-7; D may match TRBD1 or TRBD2 (5 bases each). Looked up from germline, CDR1 is SGHTA and CDR2 is FQGNSA. Trimming pared 4 bases from V and 2 bases from J, leaving 18 bases between. The CDR3 contains 16 residues. CDR3 sequence (DNA): TGTGCCAGCAGCTCGCCCCGGGACCCGCCCGCCTACGAGCAGTACTTC. It is translated as CASSSPRDPPAYEQYF.

There are a few counts of this clone. Other DNA variants within this sample encode the same CDR3. The V call is TRBV14, the J call TRBJ2-5; D possibly uses TRBD1 or TRBD2 (6 bases each). There are 15 residues in the CDR3. Germline V gene lookup returns CDR1 SGHDN and CDR2 FVKESK. Trimming left V 1 base short and J 1 base short, with 10 bases between. The DNA for the CDR3 is TGTGCCAGCAGCCAAGTACGGGGGCCCCAAGAGACCCAGTACTTC. Its translation: CASSQVRGPQETQYF.

This clone was counted a few times. This rearrangement joins TRBV7-7 to TRBJ2-3; D not certain. V lost 1 base and J 3 bases, leaving 5 bases between the germline ends. The CDR3 consists of 13 residues. Germline V gene lookup returns CDR1 SSHAT and CDR2 FNYEAQ (reference sequence). The CDR3 reads CASSLDSTDTQYF. The CDR3 DNA reads TGTGCCAGCAGCTTAGACAGTACAGATACGCAGTATTTT.

The chain uses TRBV30 and TRBJ2-5, with 7 nucleotides matching TRBD2. Trimming took 4 bases from V and 7 from J; bases not matched to a gene: 6. CDR1 is GTSNPN, CDR2 SVGIG, per germline (reference sequence). This CDR3 contains 12 residues. This chain's CDR3 is CAWTGGTGTQYF. CDR3 bases: TGTGCCTGGACCGGGGGGACTGGGACCCAGTACTTC.

The chain combines TRBV28 with TRBJ1-6; possible D gene TRBD1, 6 bases. CDR3 size: 15 residues. The ends were cut back, 2 bases at V and 10 bases at J, with 15 bases in the middle. Germline V gene sequence: CDR1 MDHEN, CDR2 SYDVKM. The CDR3 DNA reads as TGTGCCAGCAGTTTAGGGGGGGCAAGAGTCTCACCCCTCCACTTT. This sequence encodes CASSLGGARVSPLHF.

This clone came up a few times. The chain employs TRBV19 and TRBJ2-1; 12 bases align to TRBD2. The length of the CDR3 is 15 residues. The J segment lost 5 bases and the V segment lost 6 bases, leaving 5 bases of the junction unmatched. Germline lookup yields CDR1 LNHDA and CDR2 SQIVND (reference sequence). The DNA for the CDR3 is TGTGCCAGTAGCACTAGCGGGGGGTATCACAATGAGCAGTTCTTC. The encoded protein is CASSTSGGYHNEQFF. Full variable domain (outside the CDR3, taken from reference TRBV19 and TRBJ2-1): DGGITQSPKYLFRKEGQNVTLSCEQNLNHDAMYWYRQDPGQGLRLIYYSQIVNDFQKGDIAEGYSVSREKKESFPLTVTSAQKNPTAFYLCASSTSGGYHNEQFFGPGTRLTVL.

This chain connects TRBV20-1 to TRBJ2-7; a possible D gene is TRBD2 (6 bases). The germline V and J ends were trimmed by 1 base and 7 bases, with 8 bases remaining between them. Germline lookup yields CDR1 DFQATT and CDR2 SNEGSKA (reference sequence). The CDR3 runs to 11 residues. In nucleotides, the CDR3 is TGCAGTGCTAGAGGGGGGGAAGAGCAGTACTTC. It yields the protein CSARGGEEQYF.

This clone came up a few times. DNA of the CDR3: TGTGCCAGCGTCCCAGGACAATACTATTACAATGAGCAGTTCTTC. This translates into CASVPGQYYYNEQFF. This chain joins TRBV6-4 and TRBJ2-1, with a weak D call TRBD1 (5 bases). The ends were cut back, 8 bases at V and 4 bases at J, with 18 bases in the middle. CDR3 length: 15 amino acids. Germline V lookup: CDR1 MRHNA, CDR2 SNTAGT.

This clone was detected a few times. The rearrangement uses TRBV30 and TRBJ2-3, with 11 positions matching TRBD2. The junction had 5 bases not matched to a gene; V was cut back by 5 bases and J by 1 base. Per germline, CDR1 GTSNPN and CDR2 SVGIG (reference sequence). The CDR3 spans 15 residues. CDR3: CAWCILAGGTDTQYF. DNA for the CDR3: TGTGCCTGGTGCATACTAGCGGGGGGCACAGATACGCAGTATTTT.

With respect to this clone: In the same sample, other DNA sequences code for this CDR3. The rearrangement links TRBV7-9 to TRBJ2-1; D may be TRBD2 (6 bases). V lost 0 bases and J 4 bases, leaving 7 bases between the germline ends. The CDR3 totals 14 residues. CDR1 and CDR2 from the germline V gene are SEHNR and FQNEAQ (reference sequence). The CDR3 loop reads CASSLAGGYNEQFF. CDR3 bases: TGTGCCAGCAGCTTAGCGGGGGGTTACAATGAGCAGTTCTTC.